This T cell receptor (beta chain) comes out of a study of cytomegalovirus exposure and HLA in healthy donors. Study-wide results and caveats: The availability of immune exposure information extended only to CMV serostatus.

The study ran its PCR with 60 Vbeta and 13 Jbeta primers. Generated by immunoSEQ multiplex PCR, the TCRdb table keeps only in-frame clones and is missing some. This sample has about 180,000 clones, with about 78% found just once. The CDR3 length is 14 residues. J was trimmed by 9 bases and V by 5 bases; bases with no gene match: 5. Germline CDR1 is MNHEY and CDR2 is SMNVEV (reference sequence). This clone was detected a few times. As yet, its antigen is unknown. The specimen sequenced was PBMCs. The receptor was derived from a man in his 60s in good health and CMV-seronegative. The chain employs TRBV27 and TRBJ1-6; 9 nucleotides line up with TRBD1. The CDR3 protein is CASSARDRASPLHF. The CDR3 bases are TGTGCCAGCAGTGCCCGGGACAGGGCTTCACCCCTCCACTTT.